Listed below are T cell receptor beta chains from one sample, sequenced in a study of blood T cell repertoires in COVID-19. Profiled with immunoSEQ multiplex PCR; TCRdb holds only in-frame clones, not every one. The data contain about 230,000 clones, 65% to 90% of them singletons. The sequenced material came from peripheral blood. These TCRs come from a woman in her 40s who had recovered from COVID-19. Each CDR3 is given with its conserved first and last residue. Fields, in order: CDR3 DNA, CDR3 protein, V gene, J gene, D gene, clone size. D genes are given only for firm matches. Some rows mark clone size as missing; the rest say once, few, many or name a class of expanded clone.

CDR3nt: TGTGCCAGCAGTTTAGGGCGGGGGTTATCGGGCTACAATGAGCAGTTCTTC
CDR3aa: CASSLGRGLSGYNEQFF
v_gene: TRBV27
j_gene: TRBJ2-1
d_gene: TRBD2
abundance: .

CDR3nt: TGCGCCAGCAGCTTCGGACAGGGGAGGGGGAACACTGAAGCTTTCTTT
CDR3aa: CASSFGQGRGNTEAFF
v_gene: TRBV5-1
j_gene: TRBJ1-1
d_gene: TRBD1
abundance: .

CDR3nt: TGTGCCACCAGCAGAGATCGAGGGACTTATGGCTACACCTTC
CDR3aa: CATSRDRGTYGYTF
v_gene: TRBV15
j_gene: TRBJ1-2
d_gene: .
abundance: .

CDR3nt: TGTGCCATCAGTACCACAGGGGGGAGAGCAACTAATGAAAAACTGTTTTTT
CDR3aa: CAISTTGGRATNEKLFF
v_gene: TRBV10-3
j_gene: TRBJ1-4
d_gene: TRBD1
abundance: .

CDR3nt: TGTGCCAGCAGCCAAGAACATGCAAAGGGGACAGGGGTACTCCACGAGCAGTACTTC
CDR3aa: CASSQEHAKGTGVLHEQYF
v_gene: TRBV4-2
j_gene: TRBJ2-7
d_gene: TRBD1
abundance: few

CDR3nt: TGCGCCAGCAGCCAAGACAGATACAATCAGCCCCAGCATTTT
CDR3aa: CASSQDRYNQPQHF
v_gene: TRBV4-3
j_gene: TRBJ1-5
d_gene: .
abundance: .

CDR3nt: TGTGCCAGCAGCTTGATGACAGGGGCTTTCTATGGCTACACCTTC
CDR3aa: CASSLMTGAFYGYTF
v_gene: TRBV5-5
j_gene: TRBJ1-2
d_gene: TRBD1
abundance: .

CDR3nt: TGTGCCAGCAGCCGGCTCCGGACAGGGGACCGGGCTGAAGCTTTCTTT
CDR3aa: CASSRLRTGDRAEAFF
v_gene: TRBV7-9
j_gene: TRBJ1-1
d_gene: TRBD1
abundance: .

CDR3nt: TGTGCCAGCAGCTTTATAGCGGTGAAGGATACGCAGTATTTT
CDR3aa: CASSFIAVKDTQYF
v_gene: TRBV7-8
j_gene: TRBJ2-3
d_gene: .
abundance: once

CDR3nt: TGTGCCAGCAGTGATGGGGCTAGCGGGGGGGTCGGTGAGCAGTTCTTC
CDR3aa: CASSDGASGGVGEQFF
v_gene: TRBV2
j_gene: TRBJ2-1
d_gene: TRBD2
abundance: .

CDR3nt: TGTGCCAGCAGTTTGGTAACGAGCGAACTGTTTTTT
CDR3aa: CASSLVTSELFF
v_gene: TRBV12-3/TRBV12-4
j_gene: TRBJ1-4
d_gene: .
abundance: .

CDR3nt: TGTGCCAGCAGCTTAACGGAGGACACTGAAGCTTTCTTT
CDR3aa: CASSLTEDTEAFF
v_gene: TRBV11-2
j_gene: TRBJ1-1
d_gene: .
abundance: once

CDR3nt: TGTGCCAGCAGCGACCGACAGGGAACTAACTATGGCTACACCTTC
CDR3aa: CASSDRQGTNYGYTF
v_gene: TRBV9
j_gene: TRBJ1-2
d_gene: TRBD1
abundance: once

CDR3nt: TGTGCCAGCAGAGACCCGGGACAGGGGGCTTCCTACGAGCAGTACTTC
CDR3aa: CASRDPGQGASYEQYF
v_gene: TRBV6-6
j_gene: TRBJ2-7
d_gene: TRBD1
abundance: .

CDR3nt: TGTGCCACCAGCAGAGGGGGACAGCAACTGTACTTC
CDR3aa: CATSRGGQQLYF
v_gene: TRBV15
j_gene: TRBJ2-7
d_gene: TRBD1
abundance: few

CDR3nt: TGTGCCAGCAGTGACGTAGCCAAAAACATTCAGTACTTC
CDR3aa: CASSDVAKNIQYF
v_gene: TRBV6-1
j_gene: TRBJ2-4
d_gene: .
abundance: once

CDR3nt: TGTGCCAGCAGCCAGGGATATACTAGCGGGGGTGAGGGGGAGACCCAGTACTTC
CDR3aa: CASSQGYTSGGEGETQYF
v_gene: TRBV7-8
j_gene: TRBJ2-5
d_gene: TRBD2
abundance: .

CDR3nt: TGTGCCAGTGGGCCCCCTAATAGCAATCAGCCCCAGCATTTT
CDR3aa: CASGPPNSNQPQHF
v_gene: TRBV19
j_gene: TRBJ1-5
d_gene: .
abundance: .

CDR3nt: TGTGCCAGCAGCCAAGGTTATAGTGGGCCTTACTCTGGAAACACCATATATTTT
CDR3aa: CASSQGYSGPYSGNTIYF
v_gene: TRBV14
j_gene: TRBJ1-3
d_gene: .
abundance: .

CDR3nt: TGCACAGCGGGGGGGTGGACTGAAGCTTTCTTT
CDR3aa: CTAGGWTEAFF
v_gene: TRBV6-5
j_gene: TRBJ1-1
d_gene: .
abundance: .

CDR3nt: TGTGCCAGCGCGTGGGGGGTTGCGGGGGCACCCAATGAGCAGTTCTTC
CDR3aa: CASAWGVAGAPNEQFF
v_gene: TRBV13
j_gene: TRBJ2-1
d_gene: .
abundance: .

CDR3nt: TGTGCCAGCAGCTTGTCACCCCCCTCGGCTGAAGCTTTCTTT
CDR3aa: CASSLSPPSAEAFF
v_gene: TRBV5-8
j_gene: TRBJ1-1
d_gene: .
abundance: once

CDR3nt: TGTGCCAGCAGCCGTCAGGGTTACGAGCAGTACTTC
CDR3aa: CASSRQGYEQYF
v_gene: TRBV11-1
j_gene: TRBJ2-7
d_gene: .
abundance: .

CDR3nt: TGTGCCAGCAGTTTCGGACTAGCGGGAGTATCTCAAGAGACCCAGTACTTC
CDR3aa: CASSFGLAGVSQETQYF
v_gene: TRBV28
j_gene: TRBJ2-5
d_gene: TRBD2
abundance: .

CDR3nt: TGTGCCAGCAGCCCCGCAAGCGGCACAGATACGCAGTATTTT
CDR3aa: CASSPASGTDTQYF
v_gene: TRBV6-2/TRBV6-3
j_gene: TRBJ2-3
d_gene: .
abundance: .

CDR3nt: TGCAGTGCTAGTCTGACAGGGATGGAGACCCAGTACTTC
CDR3aa: CSASLTGMETQYF
v_gene: TRBV20-1
j_gene: TRBJ2-5
d_gene: TRBD1
abundance: .

CDR3nt: TGTGCCAGCAGATTAGGGACTAATGGAGATACGCAGTATTTT
CDR3aa: CASRLGTNGDTQYF
v_gene: TRBV7-2
j_gene: TRBJ2-3
d_gene: TRBD2
abundance: .

CDR3nt: TGTGCCAGCAGTTACTCTTCGATATGGGGGCCGAGTGAAAAACTGTTTTTT
CDR3aa: CASSYSSIWGPSEKLFF
v_gene: TRBV6-2/TRBV6-3
j_gene: TRBJ1-4
d_gene: .
abundance: .

CDR3nt: TGTGCCAGCAAAACAAGGGGTCAGCCCCAGCATTTT
CDR3aa: CASKTRGQPQHF
v_gene: TRBV28
j_gene: TRBJ1-5
d_gene: .
abundance: .

CDR3nt: TGTGCCAGCAGTGAATATCAGGGCGTGAACACTGAAGCTTTCTTT
CDR3aa: CASSEYQGVNTEAFF
v_gene: TRBV25-1
j_gene: TRBJ1-1
d_gene: .
abundance: .

CDR3nt: TGTGCCAGCAGCATGACCAGGGAATTTGACACTGAAGCTTTCTTT
CDR3aa: CASSMTREFDTEAFF
v_gene: TRBV9
j_gene: TRBJ1-1
d_gene: .
abundance: .

CDR3nt: TGTGCCAGCAGCCAGAGACTAGCGGGCGACACCGGGGAGCTGTTTTTT
CDR3aa: CASSQRLAGDTGELFF
v_gene: TRBV7-9
j_gene: TRBJ2-2
d_gene: TRBD2
abundance: .

CDR3nt: TGTGCCAGCAGTTTCGCTCAGAGAGTGGAGGATCAGCCCCAGCATTTT
CDR3aa: CASSFAQRVEDQPQHF
v_gene: TRBV28
j_gene: TRBJ1-5
d_gene: .
abundance: .

CDR3nt: TGTGCCACCAGTGATTTGCAAAGGACTAGCGGGGAAACCACAGATACGCAGTATTTT
CDR3aa: CATSDLQRTSGETTDTQYF
v_gene: TRBV24-1
j_gene: TRBJ2-3
d_gene: TRBD2
abundance: once

CDR3nt: TGTGCCAGCAGACAAACCTTCAGGCAGGGGGCCCCTTTTTTTTTCGAGCAGTACTTC
CDR3aa: CASRQTFRQGAPFFFEQYF
v_gene: TRBV7-2
j_gene: TRBJ2-7
d_gene: TRBD1
abundance: .

CDR3nt: TGTGCCAGCAGTTTAGGAGGACGGTCATTCTATGGCTACACCTTC
CDR3aa: CASSLGGRSFYGYTF
v_gene: TRBV27
j_gene: TRBJ1-2
d_gene: .
abundance: .

CDR3nt: TGTGCCAGCAGCAGCGGCGGAATTGGGTTCTACAATGAGCAGTTCTTC
CDR3aa: CASSSGGIGFYNEQFF
v_gene: TRBV9
j_gene: TRBJ2-1
d_gene: .
abundance: .

CDR3nt: TGTGCCAGCAGCCTTGCATGGAGCACTGGGGGCCCTACCTCCTACGAGCAGTACTTC
CDR3aa: CASSLAWSTGGPTSYEQYF
v_gene: TRBV5-4
j_gene: TRBJ2-7
d_gene: .
abundance: few

CDR3nt: TGTGCCAGCAATCTAGCGGGGTTGAGCACAGATACGCAGTATTTT
CDR3aa: CASNLAGLSTDTQYF
v_gene: TRBV6-5
j_gene: TRBJ2-3
d_gene: TRBD2
abundance: .

CDR3nt: TGTGCCAGCAGCACTCTCCTGATCATTTTCGGGACAGGGGGCCGGTACAATGAGCAGTTCTTC
CDR3aa: CASSTLLIIFGTGGRYNEQFF
v_gene: TRBV21-1
j_gene: TRBJ2-1
d_gene: .
abundance: .

CDR3nt: TGTGCCAGCAGCCAAAGTCTGGCGATGCGGGAGACCCAGTACTTC
CDR3aa: CASSQSLAMRETQYF
v_gene: TRBV3-1/TRBV3-2
j_gene: TRBJ2-5
d_gene: .
abundance: .

CDR3nt: TGTGCCAGCAGCCAGAACAGGGAATATGGCTACACCTTC
CDR3aa: CASSQNREYGYTF
v_gene: TRBV4-2
j_gene: TRBJ1-2
d_gene: .
abundance: .

CDR3nt: TGTGCCAGCAGCAAAGCGGGGGGGCCCTTGGATGAGCAGTTCTTC
CDR3aa: CASSKAGGPLDEQFF
v_gene: TRBV11-2
j_gene: TRBJ2-1
d_gene: TRBD2
abundance: .

CDR3nt: TGTGCCAGCAGCCAGGGGACTAGTAGAGAGACCCAGTACTTC
CDR3aa: CASSQGTSRETQYF
v_gene: TRBV7-8
j_gene: TRBJ2-5
d_gene: TRBD2
abundance: .

CDR3nt: TGTGCCAGCAGCAACCGAATGACAGAAGGCTATGGCTACACCTTC
CDR3aa: CASSNRMTEGYGYTF
v_gene: TRBV6-6
j_gene: TRBJ1-2
d_gene: .
abundance: .

CDR3nt: TGTGCCAGCAGCTCGTCGGACAGGGTGGGATCGGAGACCCAGTACTTC
CDR3aa: CASSSSDRVGSETQYF
v_gene: TRBV11-3
j_gene: TRBJ2-5
d_gene: TRBD1
abundance: .

CDR3nt: TGTGCCAGCAGCCAACCCGGCGGGGGTAGAAGTGAAGCTTTCTTT
CDR3aa: CASSQPGGGRSEAFF
v_gene: TRBV7-2
j_gene: TRBJ1-1
d_gene: .
abundance: .

CDR3nt: TGTGCCAGCAGCGAACTGGGAGGGGGAAACACCGGGGAGCTGTTTTTT
CDR3aa: CASSELGGGNTGELFF
v_gene: TRBV6-1
j_gene: TRBJ2-2
d_gene: .
abundance: .

CDR3nt: TGCGCCAGCAGCTTGGGTGCAGGGGACGACGCAGATACGCAGTATTTT
CDR3aa: CASSLGAGDDADTQYF
v_gene: TRBV5-1
j_gene: TRBJ2-3
d_gene: .
abundance: .